What follows are 15 T cell receptor beta chains derived from one specimen sequenced in a study of blood T cell repertoires in COVID-19. TCRdb keeps only in-frame clones here, not all; method: immunoSEQ multiplex PCR. The data show about 260,000 clones, with about 87% seen just once and roughly 5% held by the top ten. Sequencing input: peripheral blood. The receptors derive from a woman between 55 and 75 years old with COVID-19, enrolled during active disease.

The chain combines TRBV6-2 or TRBV6-3 with TRBJ1-3; no reliable D call. V lost 4 bases to trimming and J lost 2 bases, with 9 bases between them. CDR1 MNHEY and CDR2 SVGEGT come from the germline V gene. The CDR3 covers 14 residues. CDR3 residues: CASSFPGAGNTIYF. In DNA, the CDR3 is TGTGCCAGCAGTTTCCCGGGTGCTGGAAACACCATATATTTT.

The CDR3 here is CASSAVRRGQEVGYTF. DNA for the CDR3: TGTGCCAGCAGTGCAGTGCGTCGTGGGCAGGAAGTCGGCTACACCTTC. J is TRBJ1-2 and V is TRBV2, with no clear D. Looked up from germline, CDR1 is SNHLY and CDR2 is FYNNEI. The CDR3 covers 16 residues. Trimming left V 4 bases short and J 8 bases short, with 23 bases between. The entire variable domain, with the rest obtained from reference TRBV2 and TRBJ1-2, is as follows: EPEVTQTPSHQVTQMGQEVILRCVPISNHLYFYWYRQILGQKVEFLVSFYNNEISEKSEIFDDQFSVERPDGSNFTLKIRSTKLEDSAMYFCASSAVRRGQEVGYTFGSGTRLTVV.

The V call is TRBV19, the J call TRBJ2-1; 12 nucleotides match TRBD2. Germline CDR1 reads LNHDA; CDR2 reads SQIVND (reference sequence). There are 18 residues in the CDR3. The V gene end was trimmed by 4 bases and the J gene end by 0 bases; junction bases not matched to a gene: 7. CDR3 sequence (DNA): TGTGCCAGTAGTACATCTAGCGGGAGGGCCAGCTCCTACAATGAGCAGTTCTTC. It codes for CASSTSSGRASSYNEQFF.

This rearrangement joins TRBV27 to TRBJ1-2, with 9 bases lining up with TRBD1. The V gene end was trimmed by 7 bases and the J gene end by 6 bases; junction bases not matched to a gene: 9. Germline V gene sequence: CDR1 MNHEY, CDR2 SMNVEV (reference sequence). The CDR3 contains 14 residues. The CDR3 is CASMRTGTGNGYTF. In DNA, the CDR3 is TGTGCCAGCATGAGAACCGGGACAGGGAATGGCTACACCTTC.

The J gene is TRBJ2-7, the V gene TRBV18, with 10 bases that match TRBD1. The CDR3 is 14 residues long. The ends lost 6 bases at V and 3 bases at J; junction bases unmatched: 5. Germline loops: CDR1 KGHSH, CDR2 LQKENI. This CDR3 is CASSQDRGIYEQYF. DNA of the CDR3: TGTGCCAGCTCGCAGGACAGGGGGATCTACGAGCAGTACTTC.

V usage is TRBV9 and J usage is TRBJ2-7, with a possible D match to TRBD2 (6 bases). The germline CDR1 and CDR2 sequences are SGDLS and YYNGEE. V lost 0 bases, J lost 2 bases, and 9 bases lay in between. The CDR3 is made up of 14 amino acids. The CDR3 is CASSVGLATYEQYF. The CDR3 DNA is TGTGCCAGCAGCGTAGGCCTAGCGACCTACGAGCAGTACTTC.

V gene TRBV19 combines with J gene TRBJ1-5, with D perhaps TRBD1 (5 bases). The CDR3 covers 15 residues. V lost 9 bases, J lost 0 bases, and 15 bases lay in between. Germline V gene sequence: CDR1 LNHDA, CDR2 SQIVND (reference sequence). CDR3 sequence (DNA): TGTGCCAGCCGATCTCAGGGTTATAGCAATCAGCCCCAGCATTTT. As protein: CASRSQGYSNQPQHF.

The chain combines TRBV11-2 with TRBJ2-3; TRBD1 matches at 9 bases. CDR3 length: 14 amino acids. The trim removed 1 base at V and 9 bases at J, leaving 5 bases unmatched. Germline CDR1 is SGHAT and CDR2 is FQNNGV. CDR3 coding DNA: TGTGCCAGCAGCTTAGTACAGGGGGCGAACACGCAGTATTTT. Residues: CASSLVQGANTQYF.

The gene calls are TRBV9 and TRBJ1-6; 7 positions match TRBD1. This CDR3 spans 14 amino acids. Germline trimming cut 4 bases from V and 7 bases from J; bases unmatched to any gene: 5. Germline V CDR1 and CDR2: SGDLS, YYNGEE. CDR3 protein: CASSSTGQNSPLHF. CDR3 bases: TGTGCCAGCAGCTCGACAGGGCAAAATTCACCCCTCCACTTT.

This rearrangement joins TRBV7-9 to TRBJ2-1; 8 nucleotides line up with TRBD2. The trim removed 8 bases at V and 7 bases at J, leaving 10 bases unmatched. In germline, CDR1 is SEHNR, CDR2 FQNEAQ (reference sequence). CDR3 length: 14 amino acids. CDR3 in amino acids: CASGGGRYHNEQFF. The CDR3 region has the DNA TGTGCCAGCGGAGGCGGGAGGTACCATAATGAGCAGTTCTTC.

The chain recombines TRBV9 with TRBJ2-1; a possible D gene is TRBD1 (5 bases). CDR1 and CDR2 from the germline V gene are SGDLS and YYNGEE. V shed 0 bases and J shed 7 bases, with 17 bases lying between them. This CDR3 is 16 amino acids long. This CDR3 reads CASSVEVARRGNEQFF. The CDR3 coding sequence is TGTGCCAGCAGCGTAGAGGTGGCTAGAAGGGGAAATGAGCAGTTCTTC.

This chain uses TRBV6-2 or TRBV6-3 with TRBJ2-7; D is undetermined. This CDR3 has 15 amino acids. CDR1 and CDR2 (germline): MNHEY, SVGEGT. V was trimmed by 0 bases and J by 0 bases, leaving 9 bases between them. The CDR3 sequence is CASSYSASSSYEQYF. DNA for the CDR3: TGTGCCAGCAGTTACTCGGCATCTTCCTCCTACGAGCAGTACTTC.

The chain couples TRBV28 to TRBJ1-1; no definite D call. The CDR3 is 13 amino acids. Germline CDR1 is MDHEN and CDR2 is SYDVKM. The V gene lost 7 bases and the J gene lost 5 bases, with 14 bases spanning the gap. The chain's CDR3 is CASITTRATEAFF. The DNA of the CDR3 is TGTGCCAGCATCACCACGAGGGCGACTGAAGCTTTCTTT. The full variable domain, its missing parts supplied by reference TRBV28 and TRBJ1-1, is DVKVTQSSRYLVKRTGEKVFLECVQDMDHENMFWYRQDPGLGLRLIYFSYDVKMKEKGDIPEGYSVSREKKERFSLILESASTNQTSMYLCASITTRATEAFFGQGTRLTVV.

V and J are TRBV19 and TRBJ2-7; D is possibly TRBD1 (6 bases). Germline assignment: CDR1 LNHDA and CDR2 SQIVND (reference sequence). V lost 1 base and J 2 bases, leaving 9 bases between the germline ends. The CDR3 is 14 residues long. Here the CDR3 reads CASSIVGGTYEQYF. The CDR3 DNA reads TGTGCCAGTAGTATAGTTGGGGGCACCTACGAGCAGTACTTC.

The V call is TRBV7-9, the J call TRBJ2-3, with unresolved D. V was pared by 0 bases and J by 0 bases, with 13 bases between. The CDR3 extends over 17 amino acids. The germline CDR1 and CDR2 sequences are SEHNR and FQNEAQ (reference sequence). The CDR3 reads CASSLARLPASTDTQYF. The CDR3 coding sequence is TGTGCCAGCAGCTTAGCGAGGCTACCAGCTAGCACAGATACGCAGTATTTT.